These 13 T cell receptor beta chains came from one sample sequenced in a study of blood T cell repertoires in COVID-19. Generated by immunoSEQ multiplex PCR, the TCRdb table keeps only in-frame clones and is missing some. The sample includes about 310,000 clones, about nine tenths seen only once; the top ten take 1%. Sequencing was performed on peripheral blood. The receptors originated from a man aged 45 to 65 with active or convalescent COVID-19.

The rearrangement joins TRBV18 to TRBJ1-3; 7 bases map to TRBD1. CDR1 and CDR2 (germline): KGHSH, LQKENI. J lost 3 bases, V lost 3 bases, and 8 bases had no gene match. The CDR3 runs 16 residues. The CDR3 here is CASSPPGGPLGNTIYF. The CDR3 DNA reads TGTGCCAGCTCACCCCCAGGGGGTCCGCTTGGAAACACCATATATTTT.

The CDR3 here is CASSTPGGSTYEQYF. CDR3 bases: TGTGCCAGCAGCACTCCCGGCGGCAGCACCTACGAGCAGTACTTC. V usage is TRBV7-9 and J usage is TRBJ2-7; D remains unclear. The CDR3 length is 15 residues. V lost 5 bases, J lost 2 bases, and 16 bases lay in between. CDR1 and CDR2 (germline): SEHNR, FQNEAQ (reference sequence).

This clone was observed a few times. The chain joins TRBV6-5 to TRBJ1-3; the D gene is possibly TRBD1 (5 bases). In germline, CDR1 is MNHEY, CDR2 SVGAGI. V lost 5 bases to trimming and J lost 4 bases, with 12 bases between them. There are 14 residues in the CDR3. CDR3 loop: CASSRQLLGNTIYF. As DNA, the CDR3 is TGTGCCAGCAGTCGACAGTTATTGGGAAACACCATATATTTT.

The chain combines TRBV18 with TRBJ1-5; D call uncertain. Trimming cost V 2 bases and J 4 bases, with 3 bases left between them. Germline V gives CDR1 KGHSH, CDR2 LQKENI. CDR3 length: 12 amino acids. As DNA, the CDR3 is TGTGCCAGCTCACCAGTAAATCAGCCCCAGCATTTT. It codes for CASSPVNQPQHF.

This chain connects TRBV19 to TRBJ2-3, with TRBD2 identical over 7 bases. V dropped 6 bases and J dropped 1; count of bases not matched to a gene: 7. The CDR3 covers 15 residues. Germline values: CDR1 LNHDA, CDR2 SQIVND (reference sequence). CDR3 in DNA: TGTGCCAGTAGAGATTTTGCGGGGGGCACAGATACGCAGTATTTT. It is translated as CASRDFAGGTDTQYF.

The V gene is TRBV5-1, the J gene TRBJ1-1; D not resolved. The CDR3 spans 14 residues. The germline V and J ends were trimmed by 4 bases and 2 bases, with 12 bases remaining between them. In germline, CDR1 is SGHRS, CDR2 YFSETQ. CDR3 coding DNA: TGCGCCAGCAGCCACCAGACAAGCAACACTGAAGCTTTCTTT. The encoded protein is CASSHQTSNTEAFF.

This chain uses TRBV5-4 with TRBJ2-1; 11 nucleotides agree with TRBD1. The CDR3 runs 19 residues. The germline gives CDR1 SGHNT, CDR2 YYREEE (reference sequence). V lost 4 bases, J lost 8 bases, and 20 bases stayed unmatched. In nucleotides, the CDR3 is TGTGCCAGCAGCAAAGGGACGGTTTGGACAGGGGGCGTCCCCCATGAGCAGTTCTTC. Protein: CASSKGTVWTGGVPHEQFF.

The V and J genes are TRBV10-1 and TRBJ2-1; 13 bases align to TRBD2. Germline CDR1 and CDR2: WNHNN and SYGVQD (reference sequence). The CDR3 runs to 16 residues. V trimming: 2 bases; J trimming: 5 bases; junction bases outside the gene matches: 3. The CDR3 nucleotides read TGCGCCAGCAGTGAGGCCGGGACTAGCGGGAACAATGAGCAGTTCTTC. Protein sequence: CASSEAGTSGNNEQFF.

The chain recombines TRBV25-1 with TRBJ1-2; possibly TRBD1 for D (6 bases). Germline values: CDR1 MGHDK, CDR2 SYGVNS. Trimming cost V 3 bases and J 3 bases, with 14 bases left between them. This CDR3 comprises 15 residues. CDR3 region: CASSDLVGGDYGYTF. The CDR3, as DNA: TGTGCCAGCAGTGATTTGGTAGGGGGAGACTATGGCTACACCTTC.

The CDR3 sequence is CASSRTAGGDTGELFF. In nucleotides, the CDR3 is TGTGCCAGCAGCCGAACTGCGGGAGGAGACACCGGGGAGCTGTTTTTT. The chain recombines TRBV7-9 with TRBJ2-2, with 8 bases aligning to TRBD2. The CDR3 consists of 16 residues. Germline assignment: CDR1 SEHNR and CDR2 FQNEAQ (reference sequence). J was trimmed by 3 bases and V by 5 bases; bases with no gene match: 8.

This clone was counted once. The chain is built from TRBV5-1 and TRBJ2-5; TRBD2 aligns across 9 bases. The V gene's germline CDR1 is SGHRS and CDR2 YFSETQ. V lost 0 bases and J lost 2; bases outside the gene matches: 5. This CDR3 is built from 16 residues. DNA of the CDR3: TGCGCCAGCAGCTTGGCGGCTAGCGGGGTACAAGAGACCCAGTACTTC. Protein product: CASSLAASGVQETQYF.

This clone was observed a single time. The chain has TRBV7-3 and TRBJ2-6; D is unresolved. CDR1 is SGHTA and CDR2 is FQGTGA in the germline V gene. CDR3 length: 18 amino acids. Trimming took off 0 bases at V and 0 bases at J, with 12 bases between the two ends. CDR3 loop: CASSLTAATHSGANVLTF. The DNA for the CDR3 is TGTGCCAGCAGCTTAACGGCGGCTACCCACTCTGGGGCCAACGTCCTGACTTTC.

The chain recombines TRBV5-1 with TRBJ1-5; 9 nucleotides match TRBD1. Trimming removed 4 bases from V and 4 bases from J; junction bases left unmatched: 6. The CDR3 extends over 15 amino acids. CDR1 is SGHRS, CDR2 YFSETQ, per germline. The CDR3 reads CASSLGTGPNQPQHF. The CDR3 region has the DNA TGCGCCAGCAGCCTGGGGACAGGGCCTAATCAGCCCCAGCATTTT.